This TCR beta chain was found in a study of shared clonotypes between healthy human individuals. Overall study context: The study drew on a couple of women and three men aged 18 to 49 as donors.

Splitting of CD4+ cells produced CD45RA+ naive and CD45RA-negative memory subsets. Here immunoSEQ multiplex PCR was the method, and the copy in TCRdb shows in-frame clones only, minus some. The table shows fewer than 2.5 million clones, with roughly 93% occurring only once. Regarding the study as a whole: Of the naive CD4 clonotypes, around 4.7% were shared across a few donors.

With regard to this clone: Its antigen is not known. This same CDR3 is encoded by further DNA sequences in the sample.

The sequencing sample was made of naive CD4+ T cells from PBMCs. Subset of the sample: CD45RA+ positively selected. The TCR originated in a man between 18 and 29 years old in good health. Some clones in this sample may be carry-over from other donors' samples.

The CDR3 here is CASSLSRETQYF. The CDR3 DNA is TGTGCCAGCAGCCTCTCGCGGGAGACCCAGTACTTC. This chain uses TRBV7-2 with TRBJ2-5; D is unclear. The CDR3 has 12 amino acids. Germline lookup yields CDR1 SGHTA and CDR2 FQGNSA. Trimming left V 5 bases short and J 5 bases short, with 9 bases between.